These T cell receptor beta chains were read from a single sample in a study of blood T cell repertoires in COVID-19. The data were produced by immunoSEQ multiplex PCR, yet TCRdb's version contains in-frame clones alone and is incomplete. The table lists under 200,000 clones, 86% of them singletons. Sequencing was performed on peripheral blood. The origin of the receptors is a woman aged 70-85 years with acute or convalescent COVID-19. Each CDR3 is given with its conserved first and last residue. D genes are given only for firm matches. Rows give clone size only sometimes, using once, few, many, or a class for an expanded clone.

>TRBV11-2|-|TRBJ1-6|15|-
TGTGCCAGCAGCAAGGACAGACCGTATAATTCACCCCTCCACTTT
CASSKDRPYNSPLHF
>TRBV5-1|-|TRBJ2-5|14|-
TGCGCCAGCAGCATATGGACAGCTCAAGAGACCCAGTACTTC
CASSIWTAQETQYF
>TRBV11-2|-|TRBJ2-7|13|TRBD1
TGTGCCAGCAGCTCGGACAGGGCCTACGAGCAGTACTTC
CASSSDRAYEQYF
>TRBV4-2|-|TRBJ2-4|17|-
TGTGCCAGCAGCCATGGGGGGGCGGCACTAGCCAAAAACATTCAGTACTTC
CASSHGGAALAKNIQYF
>TRBV7-2|-|TRBJ2-7|14|TRBD1
TGTGCCAGCAGCCTGGGACAGGTAACCTACGAGCAGTACTTC
CASSLGQVTYEQYF
>TRBV5-4|-|TRBJ2-1|15|-
TGTGCCAGCAGCCATGGGACAAACTATTACAATGAGCAGTTCTTC
CASSHGTNYYNEQFF
>TRBV12-3/TRBV12-4|-|TRBJ2-1|12|-
TGTGCCAGCAGTTGGACCAGCGGTGAGCAGTTCTTC
CASSWTSGEQFF
>TRBV18|-|TRBJ2-1|16|-
TGTGCCAGCTCACCGAACAGGGTTAGCTCCTACAATGAGCAGTTCTTC
CASSPNRVSSYNEQFF
>TRBV5-3|-|TRBJ1-1|14|-
TGTGCCAGAAGCCTTTCGGACTGCAACGACGAAGCTTTCTTT
CARSLSDCNDEAFF
>TRBV4-1|-|TRBJ1-5|16|TRBD1
TGCGCCAGCAGCCCCGTTCGGACAGGGCGGAATCAGCCCCAGCATTTT
CASSPVRTGRNQPQHF
>TRBV4-1|-|TRBJ1-1|16|-
TGCGCCAGCAGCCAAGATCGGACAGAGCCGAACACTGAAGCTTTCTTT
CASSQDRTEPNTEAFF
>TRBV19|-|TRBJ2-7|15|-
TGTGCCAGTAGTATTGGCCGGGACAACCGCTACGAGCAGTACTTC
CASSIGRDNRYEQYF
>TRBV7-8|-|TRBJ1-4|15|-
TGTGCCAGCAGCCTACTCGGGTTCACTAATGAAAAACTGTTTTTT
CASSLLGFTNEKLFF
>TRBV30|-|TRBJ2-7|14|-
TGTGCCGGGGGAGGCAGGGCTAGCTCCTACGAGCAGTACTTC
CAGGGRASSYEQYF
>TRBV4-3|once|TRBJ1-2|15|TRBD1
TGCGCCAGCAGCCAAATGACAGGGACAGTCCATGGCTACACCTTC
CASSQMTGTVHGYTF
>TRBV20-1|-|TRBJ1-5|12|-
TGCAGTGCTAGTCAGGCAGATCAGCCCCAGCATTTT
CSASQADQPQHF